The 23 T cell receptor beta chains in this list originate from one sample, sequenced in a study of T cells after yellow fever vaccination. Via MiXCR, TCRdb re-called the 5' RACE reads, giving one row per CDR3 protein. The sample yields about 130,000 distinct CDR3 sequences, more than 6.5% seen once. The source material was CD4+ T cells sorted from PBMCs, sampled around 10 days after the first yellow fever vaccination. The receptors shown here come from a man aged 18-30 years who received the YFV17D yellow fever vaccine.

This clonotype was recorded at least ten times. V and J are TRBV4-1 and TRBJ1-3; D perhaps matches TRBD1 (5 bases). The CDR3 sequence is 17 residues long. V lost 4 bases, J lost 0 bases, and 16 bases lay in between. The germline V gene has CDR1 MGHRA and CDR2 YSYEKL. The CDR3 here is CASSRDDREASGNTIYF. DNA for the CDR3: TGCGCCAGCAGCCGAGACGACAGAGAAGCCTCTGGAAACACCATATATTTT.

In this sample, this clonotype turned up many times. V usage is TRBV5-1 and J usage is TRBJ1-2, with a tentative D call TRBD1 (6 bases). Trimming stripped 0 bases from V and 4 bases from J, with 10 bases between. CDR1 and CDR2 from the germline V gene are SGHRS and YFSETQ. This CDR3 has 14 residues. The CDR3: CASSLDREGYGYTF. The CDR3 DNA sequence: TGCGCCAGCAGCTTGGACAGGGAGGGCTATGGCTACACCTTC.

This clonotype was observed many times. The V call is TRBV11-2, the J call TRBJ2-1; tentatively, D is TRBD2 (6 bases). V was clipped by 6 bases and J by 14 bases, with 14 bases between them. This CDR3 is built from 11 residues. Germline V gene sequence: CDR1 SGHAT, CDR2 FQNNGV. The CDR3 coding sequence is TGTGCCAGCAGTTCCGGGGGTTATAAGTTCTTC. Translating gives CASSSGGYKFF.

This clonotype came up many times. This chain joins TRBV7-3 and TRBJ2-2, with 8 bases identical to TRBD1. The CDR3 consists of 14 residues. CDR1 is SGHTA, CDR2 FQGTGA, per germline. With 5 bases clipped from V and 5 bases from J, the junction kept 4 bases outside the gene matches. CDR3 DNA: TGTGCCAGCAGCCTCGGACAGGGTACCGGGGAGCTGTTTTTT. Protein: CASSLGQGTGELFF.

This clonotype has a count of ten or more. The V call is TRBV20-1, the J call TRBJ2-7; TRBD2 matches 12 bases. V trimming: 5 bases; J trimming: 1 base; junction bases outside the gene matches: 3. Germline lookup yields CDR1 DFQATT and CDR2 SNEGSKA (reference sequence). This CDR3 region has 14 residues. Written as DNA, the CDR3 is TGCAGTGCTCTAGCGGGGGGGCTTTCCTACGAGCAGTACGTC. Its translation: CSALAGGLSYEQYV.

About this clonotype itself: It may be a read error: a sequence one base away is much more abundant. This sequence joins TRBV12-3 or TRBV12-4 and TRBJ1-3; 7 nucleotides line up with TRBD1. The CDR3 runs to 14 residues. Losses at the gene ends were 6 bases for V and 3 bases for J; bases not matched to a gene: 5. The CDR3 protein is CASSPTGDGNTIYF. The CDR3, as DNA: TGTGCCAGCAGCCCCACAGGGGATGGAAACACCATATATTTT.

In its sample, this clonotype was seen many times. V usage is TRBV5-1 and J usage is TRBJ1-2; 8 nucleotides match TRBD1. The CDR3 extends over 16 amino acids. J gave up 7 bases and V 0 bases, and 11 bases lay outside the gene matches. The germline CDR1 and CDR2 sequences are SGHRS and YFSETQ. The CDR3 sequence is CASSLVAGQGYSGYTF. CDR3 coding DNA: TGCGCCAGCAGCTTGGTTGCCGGACAGGGTTATAGTGGCTACACCTTC.

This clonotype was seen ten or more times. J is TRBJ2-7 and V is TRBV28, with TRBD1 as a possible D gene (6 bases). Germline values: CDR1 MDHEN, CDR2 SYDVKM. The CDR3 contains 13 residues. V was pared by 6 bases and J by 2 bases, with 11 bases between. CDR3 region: CASSPGAAYEQYV. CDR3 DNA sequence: TGTGCCAGCAGCCCAGGGGCAGCCTACGAGCAGTACGTC.

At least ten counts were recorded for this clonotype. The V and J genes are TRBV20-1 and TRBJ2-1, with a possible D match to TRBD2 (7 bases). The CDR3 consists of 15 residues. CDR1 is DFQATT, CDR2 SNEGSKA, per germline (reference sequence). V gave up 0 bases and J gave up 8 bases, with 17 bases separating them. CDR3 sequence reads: CSARDVSGGPHEQFF. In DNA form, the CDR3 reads TGCAGTGCTAGAGATGTTTCGGGGGGCCCCCATGAGCAGTTCTTC.

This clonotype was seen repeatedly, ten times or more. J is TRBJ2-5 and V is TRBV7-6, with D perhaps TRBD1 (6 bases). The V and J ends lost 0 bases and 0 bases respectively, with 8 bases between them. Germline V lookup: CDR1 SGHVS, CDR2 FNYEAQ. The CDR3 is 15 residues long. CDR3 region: CASSLAGQHQETQYF. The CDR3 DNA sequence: TGTGCCAGCAGCTTAGCCGGACAGCACCAAGAGACCCAGTACTTC.

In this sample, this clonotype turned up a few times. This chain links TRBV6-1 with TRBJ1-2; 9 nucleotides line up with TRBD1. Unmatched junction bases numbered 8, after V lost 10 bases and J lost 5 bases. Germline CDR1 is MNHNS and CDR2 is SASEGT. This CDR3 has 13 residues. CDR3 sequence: CATSPGQGYGYTF. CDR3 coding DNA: TGTGCCACTTCCCCCGGACAGGGGTATGGCTACACCTTC.

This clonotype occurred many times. This chain's CDR3 is CASNRPGQGREAFF. The CDR3 DNA is TGTGCCAGCAACCGCCCGGGACAGGGAAGAGAAGCTTTCTTT. The V and J genes are TRBV7-2 and TRBJ1-1; 9 nucleotides agree with TRBD1. Germline assignment: CDR1 SGHTA and CDR2 FQGNSA. The CDR3 is 14 residues long. Trimming at V came to 7 bases and at J to 8 bases, leaving 11 bases not matched to a gene.

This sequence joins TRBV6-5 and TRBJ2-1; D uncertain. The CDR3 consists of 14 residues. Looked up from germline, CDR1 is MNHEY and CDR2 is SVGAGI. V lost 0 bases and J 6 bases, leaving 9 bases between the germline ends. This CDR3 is CASSYSKASNEQFF. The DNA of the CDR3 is TGTGCCAGCAGTTACTCGAAGGCTAGCAATGAGCAGTTCTTC.

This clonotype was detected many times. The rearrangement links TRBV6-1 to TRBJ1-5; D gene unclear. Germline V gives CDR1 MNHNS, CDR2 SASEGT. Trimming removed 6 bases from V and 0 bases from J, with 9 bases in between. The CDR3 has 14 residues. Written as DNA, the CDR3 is TGTGCCAGCAGCCCCAGCGATAGCAATCAGCCCCAGCATTTT. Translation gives CASSPSDSNQPQHF.

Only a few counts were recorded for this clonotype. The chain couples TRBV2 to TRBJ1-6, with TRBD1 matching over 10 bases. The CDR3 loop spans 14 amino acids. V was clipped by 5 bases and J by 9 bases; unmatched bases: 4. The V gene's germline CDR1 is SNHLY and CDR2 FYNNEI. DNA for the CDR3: TGTGCCAGCAGTTATGACAGGGGGCCTTCACCCCTCCACTTT. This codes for CASSYDRGPSPLHF.

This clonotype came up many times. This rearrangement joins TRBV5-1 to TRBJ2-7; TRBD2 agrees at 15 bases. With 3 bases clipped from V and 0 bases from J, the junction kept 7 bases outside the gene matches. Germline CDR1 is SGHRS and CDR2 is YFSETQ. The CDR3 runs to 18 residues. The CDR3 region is CASSSGLAGGFSSYEQYF. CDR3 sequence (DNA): TGCGCCAGCAGCTCGGGACTAGCGGGGGGCTTTAGCTCCTACGAGCAGTACTTC.

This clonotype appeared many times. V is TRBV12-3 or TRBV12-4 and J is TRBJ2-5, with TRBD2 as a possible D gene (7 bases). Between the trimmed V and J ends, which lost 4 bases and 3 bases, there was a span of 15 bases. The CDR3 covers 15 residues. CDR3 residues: CASSWGGPREETQYF. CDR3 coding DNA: TGTGCCAGCAGTTGGGGGGGGCCTAGGGAAGAGACCCAGTACTTC.

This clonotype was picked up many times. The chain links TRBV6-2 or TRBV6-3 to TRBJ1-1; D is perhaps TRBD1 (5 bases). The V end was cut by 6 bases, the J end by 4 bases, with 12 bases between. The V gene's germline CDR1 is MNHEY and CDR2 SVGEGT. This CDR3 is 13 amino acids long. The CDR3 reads CASRLMGGTEAFF. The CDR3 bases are TGTGCCAGCAGATTGATGGGGGGCACTGAAGCTTTCTTT.

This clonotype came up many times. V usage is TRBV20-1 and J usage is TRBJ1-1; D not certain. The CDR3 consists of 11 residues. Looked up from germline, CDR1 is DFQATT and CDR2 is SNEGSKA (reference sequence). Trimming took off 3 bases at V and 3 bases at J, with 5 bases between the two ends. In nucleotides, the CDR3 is TGCAGTGCTAGCGGGGACACTGAAGCTTTCTTT. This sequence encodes CSASGDTEAFF.

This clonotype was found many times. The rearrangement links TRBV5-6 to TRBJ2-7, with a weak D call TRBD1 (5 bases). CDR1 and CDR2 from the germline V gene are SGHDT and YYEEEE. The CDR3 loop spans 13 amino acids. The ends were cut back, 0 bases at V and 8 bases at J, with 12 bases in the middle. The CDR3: CASSLDRTAKQYF. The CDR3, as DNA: TGTGCCAGCAGCTTGGACAGGACGGCGAAGCAGTACTTC. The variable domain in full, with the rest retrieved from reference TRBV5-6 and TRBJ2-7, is DAGVTQSPTHLIKTRGQQVTLRCSPKSGHDTVSWYQQALGQGPQFIFQYYEEEERQRGNFPDRFSGHQFPNYSSELNVNALLLGDSALYLCASSLDRTAKQYFGPGTRLTVT.

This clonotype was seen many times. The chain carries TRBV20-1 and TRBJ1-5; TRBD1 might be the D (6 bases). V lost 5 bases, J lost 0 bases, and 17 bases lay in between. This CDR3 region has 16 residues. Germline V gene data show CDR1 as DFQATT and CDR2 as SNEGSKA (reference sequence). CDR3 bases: TGCAGTGCTCAAGGACAGAATTTCCTTAGCAATCAGCCCCAGCATTTT. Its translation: CSAQGQNFLSNQPQHF.

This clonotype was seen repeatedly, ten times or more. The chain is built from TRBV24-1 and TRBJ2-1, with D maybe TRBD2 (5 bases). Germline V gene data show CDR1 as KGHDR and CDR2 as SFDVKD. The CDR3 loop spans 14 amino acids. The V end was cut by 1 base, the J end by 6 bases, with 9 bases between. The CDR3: CATSDLSGPNEQFF. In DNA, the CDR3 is TGTGCCACCAGTGATTTAAGCGGTCCCAATGAGCAGTTCTTC.

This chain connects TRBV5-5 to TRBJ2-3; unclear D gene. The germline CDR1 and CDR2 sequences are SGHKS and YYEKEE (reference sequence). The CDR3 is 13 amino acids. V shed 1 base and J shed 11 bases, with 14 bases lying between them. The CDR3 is CASSLRIQVGQYF. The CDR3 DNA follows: TGTGCCAGCAGCTTGCGGATTCAGGTTGGGCAGTATTTT.